This passage covers 14 T cell receptor beta chains from one sample sequenced in a study of shared clonotypes between healthy human individuals. Sequencing was performed with immunoSEQ multiplex PCR; in TCRdb, only in-frame clones are kept and a portion is missing. Here the sample spans roughly 1 million clones, 65% to 80% being singletons. Sequenced material: memory CD4+ T cells sorted from blood. Subset given: CD45RA-negative fraction. The receptors stem from a man aged 18 to 29 in good health.

The chain links TRBV19 to TRBJ1-2; D unresolved. CDR1 and CDR2 from the germline V gene are LNHDA and SQIVND (reference sequence). Trimming took 5 bases from V and 4 from J, leaving 5 bases between them. CDR3 length: 11 amino acids. CDR3 DNA sequence: TGTGCCAGTAGTCGGGGCTATGGCTACACCTTC. Translated, it gives CASSRGYGYTF.

The rearrangement links TRBV5-1 to TRBJ2-1; TRBD2 matches at 7 bases. V shed 3 bases and J 5 bases; nucleotides not matched to a gene: 17. The CDR3 runs to 18 residues. From germline, CDR1 is SGHRS and CDR2 YFSETQ. The CDR3 sequence: CASSYWGLGGSGNNEQFF. Written as DNA, the CDR3 is TGCGCCAGCAGCTATTGGGGTTTGGGCGGGAGTGGGAACAATGAGCAGTTCTTC.

V usage is TRBV7-9 and J usage is TRBJ1-3; weak D call: TRBD1 (6 bases). Germline CDR1 SEHNR, CDR2 FQNEAQ (reference sequence). With 5 bases removed from V and 4 bases from J, the gap between germline ends came to 9 bases. The CDR3 is made up of 13 amino acids. The CDR3 DNA is TGTGCCAGCAGCGGGGACATCGGAAACACCATATATTTT. Translation gives CASSGDIGNTIYF.

V gene TRBV5-1 combines with J gene TRBJ1-2; 8 positions agree with TRBD1. With 5 bases clipped from V and 5 bases from J, the junction kept 8 bases outside the gene matches. The CDR3 runs 14 residues. Germline V CDR1 and CDR2: SGHRS, YFSETQ. The CDR3 sequence: CASSYAGGLYGYTF. CDR3 in DNA: TGCGCCAGCAGTTATGCAGGGGGCCTTTATGGCTACACCTTC.

This chain links TRBV6-1 with TRBJ1-2, with D unresolved. Per germline, CDR1 MNHNS and CDR2 SASEGT. Trimming stripped 3 bases from V and 7 bases from J, with 15 bases between. The CDR3 has 14 amino acids. The CDR3 reads CASSESGPIGGYTF. In DNA form, the CDR3 reads TGTGCCAGCAGTGAGTCGGGCCCCATCGGTGGCTACACCTTC.

This clone was seen a handful of times. This same CDR3 is encoded by further DNA sequences in the sample. The chain uses TRBV10-3 and TRBJ2-7; perhaps TRBD1 as D (5 bases). The ends were cut back, 3 bases at V and 3 bases at J, with 6 bases in the middle. Looked up from germline, CDR1 is ENHRY and CDR2 is SYGVKD. CDR3 size: 12 residues. The CDR3 region has the DNA TGTGCCATCAGTGATCAGGGCTACGAGCAGTACTTC. Encoded protein: CAISDQGYEQYF.

The V call is TRBV11-2, the J call TRBJ1-4; the D gene is possibly TRBD1 (6 bases). The CDR3 totals 14 residues. V was clipped by 5 bases and J by 4 bases, with 11 bases between them. Germline CDR1 SGHAT, CDR2 FQNNGV. The CDR3 DNA reads as TGTGCCAGCAGCCAACAGGGCGTTAATGAAAAACTGTTTTTT. Its protein product is CASSQQGVNEKLFF.

J is TRBJ2-1 and V is TRBV5-1; TRBD2 might be the D (5 bases). CDR3 size: 15 residues. From germline, CDR1 is SGHRS and CDR2 YFSETQ. Trimming cost V 3 bases and J 11 bases, with 21 bases left between them. CDR3 sequence: CASSSGAGQTSKQFF. The CDR3 bases are TGCGCCAGCAGCTCCGGTGCGGGCCAGACGAGTAAGCAGTTCTTC.

This clone showed up just once. V is TRBV6-1 and J is TRBJ2-2; 9 bases are shared with TRBD1. The V segment lost 4 bases and the J segment 8 bases; nucleotides outside the gene matches: 8. Germline-derived CDR1 and CDR2 are MNHNS and SASEGT. The CDR3 runs 15 residues. The chain's CDR3 is CASSAKDRGSGELFF. DNA of the CDR3: TGTGCCAGCAGTGCTAAGGACAGGGGTTCGGGGGAGCTGTTTTTT.

As to this clone: The same CDR3 also results from other DNA sequences found in this sample. V gene TRBV19 combines with J gene TRBJ1-2; TRBD1 matches at 8 bases. Germline lookup yields CDR1 LNHDA and CDR2 SQIVND (reference sequence). Trimming removed 9 bases from V and 2 bases from J; junction bases left unmatched: 5. The CDR3 loop spans 13 amino acids. The CDR3 protein is CASADRANYGYTF. CDR3 bases: TGTGCCAGCGCGGACAGGGCGAACTATGGCTACACCTTC. Full variable domain (missing parts from reference TRBV19 and TRBJ1-2): DGGITQSPKYLFRKEGQNVTLSCEQNLNHDAMYWYRQDPGQGLRLIYYSQIVNDFQKGDIAEGYSVSREKKESFPLTVTSAQKNPTAFYLCASADRANYGYTFGSGTRLTVV.

The V call is TRBV19, the J call TRBJ2-5, with 11 bases matching TRBD1. Germline CDR1 and CDR2: LNHDA and SQIVND (reference sequence). V lost 4 bases to trimming and J lost 5 bases; unmatched junction nucleotides: 15. The CDR3 runs 18 residues. CDR3 DNA sequence: TGTGCCAGTAGTAGTCCCCGCGGACAGGGGGCATTCGGGGAGACCCAGTACTTC. Translated, it gives CASSSPRGQGAFGETQYF.

This clone has just one count. CDR3 sequence reads: CASSPISGALTDTQYF. The CDR3 DNA is TGTGCCAGTAGTCCAATTAGCGGGGCTCTAACAGATACGCAGTATTTT. This chain connects TRBV19 to TRBJ2-3; 8 nucleotides line up with TRBD2. Germline CDR1 is LNHDA and CDR2 is SQIVND (reference sequence). The length of the CDR3 is 16 residues. The ends lost 5 bases at V and 3 bases at J; junction bases unmatched: 10.

J is TRBJ1-2 and V is TRBV28; 9 bases map to TRBD1. The germline gives CDR1 MDHEN, CDR2 SYDVKM. Trimming took 9 bases from V and 7 from J; bases not matched to a gene: 9. This CDR3 spans 13 amino acids. The chain's CDR3 is CASNTGGRGGYTF. CDR3 nucleotides: TGTGCCAGTAACACAGGGGGCCGAGGTGGCTACACCTTC.

The V and J genes are TRBV18 and TRBJ2-1; 7 nucleotides match TRBD2. Germline CDR1 reads KGHSH; CDR2 reads LQKENI. This CDR3 comprises 17 residues. Trimming took 7 bases from V and 0 from J; bases not matched to a gene: 12. This CDR3 is CASLSAGRESSYNEQFF. The CDR3 coding sequence is TGTGCCAGCTTAAGCGCAGGGCGGGAGAGCTCCTACAATGAGCAGTTCTTC.